This T cell receptor beta chain was observed in a study of blood T cell repertoires in COVID-19. Whole-study context: Specimens from acute and convalescent COVID-19 originated in the United States, Italy and Spain. Sources were T cells, B-cell-depleted T cells, or PBMCs; the material itself was cDNA or gDNA.

Authors' processing steps: Nucleated cell counts were estimated from reference gene primer amplification. Libraries were prepared by immunoSEQ multiplex PCR; TCRdb keeps only in-frame clonotypes and omits some of them. That table furnishes V, J and clone size, whereas the DNA furnished D and trimming. The profile shows approximately 210,000 clones, around 82% of them singletons. Sequenced: peripheral blood. This TCR came from a man aged 50-59 years with active or convalescent COVID-19.

CDR3 in amino acids: CASSEWTEAFF. For the CDR3, the DNA is TGTGCCAGCAGTGAATGGACAGAAGCTTTCTTT. V and J are TRBV6-1 and TRBJ1-1, with D possibly being TRBD1 (5 bases). There are 11 residues in the CDR3. The V and J ends lost 2 bases and 8 bases respectively, with 6 bases between them. CDR1 is MNHNS, CDR2 SASEGT, per germline.